The rows below give T cell receptor beta chains drawn from one sample of a study of cytomegalovirus exposure and HLA in healthy donors. The table came from immunoSEQ multiplex PCR; TCRdb's copy has only in-frame clones and leaves some out. The clone table shows 170,000 or so clones, with the ten largest holding 2% to 2.5%. The sample comprised PBMCs. The receptors shown here come from a young man in good health and CMV-seronegative. Each CDR3 is given with its conserved first and last residue. Each record gives: J gene, D gene, V gene, CDR3 protein, CDR3 DNA. D genes are given only for firm matches.

TRBJ1-5	.	TRBV6-6	CASSYRSQPQHF	TGTGCCAGCAGTTACCGGAGTCAGCCCCAGCATTTT
TRBJ1-4	TRBD1	TRBV6-1	CASSEGQVKSSEKLFF	TGTGCCAGCAGTGAGGGACAGGTTAAGTCTAGTGAAAAACTGTTTTTT
TRBJ2-3	TRBD2	TRBV11-2	CASTGLAGATDTQYF	TGTGCCTCTACGGGACTAGCGGGCGCCACAGATACGCAGTATTTT
TRBJ1-1	.	TRBV19	CASRTGFYTEAFF	TGTGCCAGTAGGACAGGATTTTACACTGAAGCTTTCTTT
TRBJ1-2	.	TRBV29-1	CSVEDGFNHGYTF	TGCAGCGTTGAAGACGGGTTTAATCATGGCTACACCTTC
TRBJ2-3	.	TRBV7-8	CASSLTGLTSDTQYF	TGTGCCAGCAGCTTAACCGGACTGACGTCAGATACGCAGTATTTT
TRBJ1-4	TRBD1	TRBV16	CASSQNRGNEKLFF	TGTGCCAGCAGCCAGAACAGGGGCAATGAAAAACTGTTTTTT
TRBJ2-2	TRBD1	TRBV11-2	CASSSRTGEAGELFF	TGTGCCAGCAGCTCCCGGACAGGGGAGGCCGGGGAGCTGTTTTTT
TRBJ1-2	TRBD1	TRBV7-8	CASSLGQGQDGYTF	TGTGCCAGCAGCCTCGGACAGGGACAGGATGGCTACACCTTC
TRBJ2-5	.	TRBV10-1	CASSEGGTGETQYF	TGCGCCAGCAGTGAGGGCGGGACGGGGGAGACCCAGTACTTC
TRBJ1-1	.	TRBV7-6	CASSLGQNTEAFF	TGTGCCAGCAGCTTAGGACAGAACACTGAAGCTTTCTTT
TRBJ1-3	TRBD1	TRBV28	CASSLVHPGGAGNTIYF	TGTGCCAGCAGTTTGGTTCACCCAGGGGGAGCTGGAAACACCATATATTTT
TRBJ2-5	.	TRBV5-1	CASSSIRGAETQYF	TGCGCCAGCAGCTCCATCAGGGGAGCCGAGACCCAGTACTTC
TRBJ2-2	TRBD1	TRBV7-7	CASSSDRVLLSGELFF	TGTGCCAGCAGCTCAGACAGGGTTCTTTTATCCGGGGAGCTGTTTTTT
TRBJ2-3	TRBD2	TRBV29-1	CSVVSELAGVFGADTQYF	TGCAGCGTTGTTTCGGAATTGGCGGGAGTTTTCGGAGCAGATACGCAGTATTTT
TRBJ2-7	TRBD1	TRBV6-1	CASRQGQGNLYEQYF	TGTGCCAGCAGACAGGGACAGGGAAATCTTTACGAGCAGTACTTC
TRBJ2-7	.	TRBV29-1	CSVRRGYEQYF	TGCAGCGTTCGGCGCGGGTACGAGCAGTACTTC
TRBJ1-1	.	TRBV6-5	CASSFDRKNTEAFF	TGTGCCAGCAGTTTTGACAGAAAGAACACTGAAGCTTTCTTT
TRBJ2-5	.	TRBV10-3	CAISESVGQETQYF	TGTGCCATCAGTGAGTCGGTCGGGCAAGAGACCCAGTACTTC
TRBJ2-3	TRBD2	TRBV19	CASSVKLAGGPPDTQYF	TGTGCCAGTAGTGTAAAACTAGCGGGAGGCCCCCCAGATACGCAGTATTTT
TRBJ2-3	TRBD2	TRBV11-3	CASSAGGRTDTQYF	TGTGCCAGCAGCGCGGGAGGGAGGACAGATACGCAGTATTTT
TRBJ2-1	TRBD1	TRBV6-1	CASSERQGAFYEQFF	TGTGCCAGCAGTGAAAGGCAGGGGGCATTCTATGAGCAGTTCTTC
TRBJ2-3	TRBD2	TRBV4-1	CASSPLERDSLSTDTQYF	TGCGCCAGCAGCCCCCTGGAGCGGGACTCCCTTAGCACAGATACGCAGTATTTT
TRBJ1-5	.	TRBV6-1	CASSETTDYSNQPQHF	TGTGCCAGCAGTGAAACGACAGATTATAGCAATCAGCCCCAGCATTTT
TRBJ2-7	.	TRBV9	CASSPLGVSYEQYF	TGTGCCAGCAGCCCGCTAGGGGTTTCCTACGAGCAGTACTTC
TRBJ1-2	TRBD1	TRBV28	CASSVTGGRANYGYTF	TGTGCCAGCAGTGTTACAGGGGGCCGAGCTAACTATGGCTACACCTTC
TRBJ1-1	.	TRBV2	CASSVEGATEAFF	TGTGCCAGCAGTGTGGAAGGGGCCACTGAAGCTTTCTTT
TRBJ2-1	TRBD2	TRBV5-4	CASSLGRANANEQFF	TGTGCCAGCAGCCTCGGGAGGGCCAACGCTAATGAGCAGTTCTTC
TRBJ2-1	.	TRBV21-1	CASSKGGTGGTSGSRDEQFF	TGTGCCAGCAGCAAAGGGGGGACAGGTGGGACTAGCGGGAGCCGAGATGAGCAGTTCTTC
TRBJ2-1	.	TRBV10-1	CARRTVPSGYNGQFF	TGCGCCCGAAGGACAGTTCCCTCGGGGTACAATGGGCAGTTCTTC
TRBJ2-1	TRBD2	TRBV9	CASSVWTSGIPSSYNEQFF	TGTGCCAGCAGCGTTTGGACTAGCGGGATACCGAGCTCCTACAATGAGCAGTTCTTC
TRBJ1-4	.	TRBV5-4	CASSLDRSGEKLFF	TGTGCCAGCAGCTTGGACAGGAGTGGTGAAAAACTGTTTTTT
TRBJ2-2	.	TRBV30	CAWSVSANPGTGELFF	TGTGCCTGGAGTGTTTCGGCGAACCCGGGGACCGGGGAGCTGTTTTTT
TRBJ1-5	.	TRBV4-2	CASSQAQGNQPQHF	TGTGCCAGCAGCCAAGCGCAGGGTAATCAGCCCCAGCATTTT
TRBJ2-3	.	TRBV6-1	CASSVVVSTDTQYF	TGTGCCAGCAGTGTAGTGGTGAGCACAGATACGCAGTATTTT
TRBJ1-4	.	TRBV7-9	CASSFRLGATNEKLFF	TGTGCCAGCAGCTTTCGATTAGGAGCAACTAATGAAAAACTGTTTTTT
TRBJ2-7	.	TRBV2	CASRSASSYEQYF	TGTGCCAGCAGGAGCGCCAGCTCCTACGAGCAGTACTTC
TRBJ1-5	.	TRBV6-6	CASSPTVSQPQHF	TGTGCCAGCAGCCCGACAGTTAGTCAGCCCCAGCATTTT
TRBJ2-7	TRBD1	TRBV19	CASSIRSPGQGNYEQYF	TGTGCCAGTAGTATTCGGAGTCCGGGACAGGGTAACTACGAGCAGTACTTC
TRBJ1-3	.	TRBV9	CASSAGDSSSGNTIYF	TGTGCCAGCAGCGCCGGGGATTCCTCATCTGGAAACACCATATATTTT
TRBJ2-3	.	TRBV19	CASLGSDTQYF	TGTGCCAGCCTGGGCTCAGATACGCAGTATTTT
TRBJ1-2	TRBD1	TRBV5-1	CASSLSSGGNYGYTF	TGCGCCAGCAGCTTGTCTTCAGGGGGAAACTATGGCTACACCTTC
TRBJ1-4	.	TRBV6-5	CASSYSSGPNEKLFF	TGTGCCAGCAGTTACTCTTCAGGGCCCAATGAAAAACTGTTTTTT
TRBJ1-5	TRBD1	TRBV9	CASSSRGQGGQPQHF	TGTGCCAGCAGCTCGAGGGGGCAGGGTGGCCAGCCCCAGCATTTT
TRBJ2-7	.	TRBV28	CAVQGPAPPYEQYF	TGTGCCGTTCAGGGGCCTGCTCCCCCCTACGAGCAGTACTTC
TRBJ1-1	TRBD1	TRBV5-1	CASSLRGRDTEAFF	TGCGCCAGCAGCTTGAGGGGGCGGGACACTGAAGCTTTCTTT
TRBJ1-1	TRBD1	TRBV19	CASSRTGLFNTEAFF	TGTGCCAGTAGTCGGACAGGGCTCTTTAACACTGAAGCTTTCTTT
TRBJ2-1	.	TRBV29-1	CSVLLRADSSYNEQFF	TGCAGTGTTTTGCTCAGGGCCGACAGCTCCTACAATGAGCAGTTCTTC
TRBJ2-5	TRBD1	TRBV14	CASSRPGTEEETQYF	TGTGCCAGCAGCCGCCCGGGGACAGAAGAAGAGACCCAGTACTTC
TRBJ2-1	.	TRBV14	CASSQAPGYPAEQFF	TGTGCCAGCAGCCAAGCACCGGGATATCCCGCTGAGCAGTTCTTC
TRBJ1-3	TRBD1	TRBV13	CASSLGPGQGLTIYF	TGTGCCAGCAGCTTAGGCCCGGGACAGGGACTCACCATATATTTT
TRBJ2-7	TRBD2	TRBV7-6	CASSRGGHYEQYF	TGTGCCAGCAGCCGGGGGGGACACTACGAGCAGTACTTC